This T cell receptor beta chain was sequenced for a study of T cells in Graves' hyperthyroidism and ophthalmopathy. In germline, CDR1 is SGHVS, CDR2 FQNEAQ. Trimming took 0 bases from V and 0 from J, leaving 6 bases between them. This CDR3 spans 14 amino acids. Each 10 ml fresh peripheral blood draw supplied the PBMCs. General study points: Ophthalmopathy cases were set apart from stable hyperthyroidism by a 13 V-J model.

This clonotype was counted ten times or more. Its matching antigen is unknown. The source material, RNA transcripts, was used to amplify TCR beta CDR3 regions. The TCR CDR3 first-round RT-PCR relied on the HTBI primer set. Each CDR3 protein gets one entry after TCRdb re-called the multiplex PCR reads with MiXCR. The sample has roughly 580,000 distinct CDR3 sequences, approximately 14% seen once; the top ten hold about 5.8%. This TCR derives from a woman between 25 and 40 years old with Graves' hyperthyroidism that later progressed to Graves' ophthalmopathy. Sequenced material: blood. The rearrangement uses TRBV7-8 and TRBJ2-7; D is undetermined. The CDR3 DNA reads TGTGCCAGCAGCTTAGCCGGTTTCTCCTACGAGCAGTACTTC. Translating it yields CASSLAGFSYEQYF.